This T cell receptor (beta chain) is from a study of shared clonotypes between healthy human individuals. Study as a whole: Used for every donor were three CD4 naive, three CD4 memory, two CD8 naive and one CD8 memory plate.

TCRdb keeps only in-frame clones here, not all; method: immunoSEQ multiplex PCR. The data contain 2 million to 2.5 million clones, less than 95% of them singletons. A remark on this clone: The antigen remains undetermined.

Researchers partitioned CD4+ cells into CD45RA+ naive and CD45RA-negative memory subsets. With 5 bases removed from V and 2 bases from J, the gap between germline ends came to 9 bases. The CDR3 totals 13 residues. CDR1 is SGHTA, CDR2 FQGNSA, per germline. Study observations and caveats: Since donors were few, the genetic and exposure-history diversity represented was limited. Clonotypes which were not shared had lower generation probabilities than clonotypes that all four donors shared.

Sequenced input: naive CD4+ T cells from PBMCs. The subset here: CD45RA+ positively selected. The TCR was taken from a man aged 18-30 years in good health. Some clones in this sample may be carry-over from other donors' samples. The chain joins TRBV7-2 to TRBJ1-2, with D unclear. CDR3 nucleotides: TGTGCCAGCAGCCCGGAGGGCAACTATGGCTACACCTTC. Encoded protein: CASSPEGNYGYTF.